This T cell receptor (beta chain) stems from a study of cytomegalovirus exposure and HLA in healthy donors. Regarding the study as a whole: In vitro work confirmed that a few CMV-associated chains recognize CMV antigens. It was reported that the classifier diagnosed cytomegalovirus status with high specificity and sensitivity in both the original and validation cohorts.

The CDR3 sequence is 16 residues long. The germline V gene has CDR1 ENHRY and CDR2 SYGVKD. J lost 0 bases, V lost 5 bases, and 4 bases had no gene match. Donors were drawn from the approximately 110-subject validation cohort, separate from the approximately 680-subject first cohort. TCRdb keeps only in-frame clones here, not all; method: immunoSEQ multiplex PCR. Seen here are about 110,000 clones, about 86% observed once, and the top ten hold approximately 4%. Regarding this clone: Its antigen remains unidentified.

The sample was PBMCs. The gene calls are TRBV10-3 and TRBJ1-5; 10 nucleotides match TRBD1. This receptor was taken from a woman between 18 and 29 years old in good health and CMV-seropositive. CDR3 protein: CAISRDRGYSNQPQHF. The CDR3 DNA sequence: TGTGCCATCAGTCGGGACAGGGGATATAGCAATCAGCCCCAGCATTTT.